This T cell receptor beta chain was profiled in a study of T cells in Graves' hyperthyroidism and ophthalmopathy. Study-level results: Ophthalmopathy onset followed model prediction by a median approximately 6.2 months. From stable hyperthyroidism, ophthalmopathy was set apart by a 13 V-J model.

CDR1 is SGHDN, CDR2 FVKESK, per germline. The CDR3 sequence is 18 residues long. In the case of this clonotype: Its antigen is not identified. Just one base apart from a much larger clone, this may be a read error.

Amplification of TCR beta CDR3 regions used RNA as the template. HTBI primers were used for first-round RT-PCR of the TCR CDR3. In TCRdb, the multiplex PCR reads were re-called with MiXCR into one record per CDR3 protein. Here the sample spans some 600,000 distinct CDR3 sequences, over 11% being singletons. Criteria for exclusion of patients were uncontrolled infection, other autoimmune disease, pregnancy or lactation. The sequenced sample consisted of blood. This sequence was found in a woman in her 30s with Graves' hyperthyroidism that later progressed to Graves' ophthalmopathy. This chain uses TRBV14 with TRBJ2-1; 7 positions match TRBD1. CDR3 region: CASSNMHQTGPLYNEPFF. Written as DNA, the CDR3 is TGTGCCAGCAGCAACATGCATCAGACAGGGCCCCTCTACAATGAGCCGTTCTTC.